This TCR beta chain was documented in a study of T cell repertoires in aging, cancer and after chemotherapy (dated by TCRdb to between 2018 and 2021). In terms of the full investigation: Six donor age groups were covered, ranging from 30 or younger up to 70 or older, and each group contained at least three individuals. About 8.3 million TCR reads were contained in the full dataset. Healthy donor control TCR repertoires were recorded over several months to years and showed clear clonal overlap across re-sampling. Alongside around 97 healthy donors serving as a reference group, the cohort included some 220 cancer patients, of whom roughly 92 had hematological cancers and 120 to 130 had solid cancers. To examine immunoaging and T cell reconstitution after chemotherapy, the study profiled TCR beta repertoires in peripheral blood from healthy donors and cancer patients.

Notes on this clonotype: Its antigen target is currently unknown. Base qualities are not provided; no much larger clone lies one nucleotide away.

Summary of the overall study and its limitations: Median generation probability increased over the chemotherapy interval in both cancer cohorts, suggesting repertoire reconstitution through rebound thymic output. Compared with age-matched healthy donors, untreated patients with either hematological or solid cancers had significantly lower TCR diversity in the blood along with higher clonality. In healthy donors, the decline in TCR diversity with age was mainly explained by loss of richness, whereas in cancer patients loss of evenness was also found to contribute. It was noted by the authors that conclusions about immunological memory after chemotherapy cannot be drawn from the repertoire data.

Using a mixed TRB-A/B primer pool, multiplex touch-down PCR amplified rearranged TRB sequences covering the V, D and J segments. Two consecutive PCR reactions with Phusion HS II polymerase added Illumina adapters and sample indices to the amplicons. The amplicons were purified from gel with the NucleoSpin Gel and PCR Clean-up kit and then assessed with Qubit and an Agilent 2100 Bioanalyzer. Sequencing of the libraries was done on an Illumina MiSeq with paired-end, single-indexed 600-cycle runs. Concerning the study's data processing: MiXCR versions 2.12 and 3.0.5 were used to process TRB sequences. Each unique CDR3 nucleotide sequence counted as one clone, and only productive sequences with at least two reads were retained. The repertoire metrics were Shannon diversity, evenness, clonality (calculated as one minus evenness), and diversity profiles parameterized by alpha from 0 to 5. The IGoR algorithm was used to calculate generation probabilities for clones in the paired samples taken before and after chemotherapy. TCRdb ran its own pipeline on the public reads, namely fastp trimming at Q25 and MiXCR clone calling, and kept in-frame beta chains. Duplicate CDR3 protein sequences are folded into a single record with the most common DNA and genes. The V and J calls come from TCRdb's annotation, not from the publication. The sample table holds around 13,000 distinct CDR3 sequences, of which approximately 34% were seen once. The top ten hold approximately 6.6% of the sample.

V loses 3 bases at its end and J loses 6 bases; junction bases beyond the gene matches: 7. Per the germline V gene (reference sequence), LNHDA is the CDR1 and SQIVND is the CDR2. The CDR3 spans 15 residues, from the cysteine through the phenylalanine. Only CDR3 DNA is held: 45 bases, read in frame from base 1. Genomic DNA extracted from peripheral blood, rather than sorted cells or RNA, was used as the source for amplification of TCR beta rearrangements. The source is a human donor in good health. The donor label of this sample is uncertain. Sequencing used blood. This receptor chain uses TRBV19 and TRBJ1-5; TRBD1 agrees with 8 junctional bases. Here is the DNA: TGTGCCAGTAGTATCCCCGCAGGGGGCGGTCAGCCCCAGCATTTT. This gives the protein CASSIPAGGGQPQHF.